In this sample, the clone carrying this TCR beta chain turned up a few times. Germline CDR1 reads SQVTM; CDR2 reads ANQGSEA. The CDR3 sequence is 13 residues long. V lost 6 bases, J lost 3 bases, and 7 bases stayed unmatched. The sample comes from a study of OX40 agonist ivuxolimab in advanced cancers. TCRdb keeps only in-frame clones here, not all; method: immunoSEQ multiplex PCR. The repertoire holds over 50,000 clones, with around nine tenths as singletons. The sample in question was CD4+ or CD8+ T cells sorted from blood, obtained in a trial of the OX40 agonist ivuxolimab. This receptor was taken from an adult with an advanced solid tumor such as melanoma, head and neck, liver or kidney cancer. V and J are TRBV29-1 and TRBJ2-7; 8 bases map to TRBD2. CDR3 in amino acids: CSVRTSRDYEQYF. The CDR3 DNA is TGCAGCGTGAGGACTAGCAGGGACTACGAGCAGTACTTC.